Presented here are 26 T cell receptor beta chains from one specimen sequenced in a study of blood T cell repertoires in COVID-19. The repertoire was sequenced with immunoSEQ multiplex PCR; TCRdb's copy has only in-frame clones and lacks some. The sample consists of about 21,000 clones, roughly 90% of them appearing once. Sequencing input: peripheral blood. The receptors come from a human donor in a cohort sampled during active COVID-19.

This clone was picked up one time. The CDR3 DNA is TGTGCCAGCAGTTCTCGCAGGAACACTGAAGCTTTCTTT. Amino acid sequence: CASSSRRNTEAFF. This sequence joins TRBV6-5 and TRBJ1-1; unclear D gene. Germline lookup yields CDR1 MNHEY and CDR2 SVGAGI. V shed 4 bases and J shed 1 base, with 7 bases lying between them. The CDR3 has 13 amino acids.

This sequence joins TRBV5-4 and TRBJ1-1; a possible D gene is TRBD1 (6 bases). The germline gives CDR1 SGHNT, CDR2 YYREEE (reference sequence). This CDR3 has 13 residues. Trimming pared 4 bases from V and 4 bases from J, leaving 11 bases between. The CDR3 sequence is CASSLDRATEAFF. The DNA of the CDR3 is TGTGCCAGCAGCCTGGACAGAGCCACTGAAGCTTTCTTT.

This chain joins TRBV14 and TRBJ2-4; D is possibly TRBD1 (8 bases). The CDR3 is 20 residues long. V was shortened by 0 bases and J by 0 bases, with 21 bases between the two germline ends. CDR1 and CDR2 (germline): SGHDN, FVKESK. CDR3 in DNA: TGTGCCAGCAGCCAAGATCTAAGTCGGGGGGACAGGTTAGCCAAAAACATTCAGTACTTC. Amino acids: CASSQDLSRGDRLAKNIQYF. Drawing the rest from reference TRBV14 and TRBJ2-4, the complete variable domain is EAGVTQFPSHSVIEKGQTVTLRCDPISGHDNLYWYRRVMGKEIKFLLHFVKESKQDESGMPNNRFLAERTGGTYSTLKVQPAELEDSGVYFCASSQDLSRGDRLAKNIQYFGAGTRLSVL.

The CDR3 region has the DNA TGTGCCGTCGGGACAGGGAGAGCTGAAGCTTTCTTT. This sequence encodes CAVGTGRAEAFF. This chain links TRBV10-3 with TRBJ1-1; the match to TRBD1 covers 9 bases. CDR1 and CDR2 (germline): ENHRY, SYGVKD. The CDR3 length is 12 residues. Germline trimming cut 11 bases from V and 6 bases from J; bases unmatched to any gene: 7.

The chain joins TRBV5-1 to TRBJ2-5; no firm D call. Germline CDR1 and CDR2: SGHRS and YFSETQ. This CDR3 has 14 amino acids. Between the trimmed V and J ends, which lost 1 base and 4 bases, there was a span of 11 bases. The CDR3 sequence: CASSLSNTLETQYF. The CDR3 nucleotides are TGCGCCAGCAGCTTGAGTAACACCCTAGAGACCCAGTACTTC.

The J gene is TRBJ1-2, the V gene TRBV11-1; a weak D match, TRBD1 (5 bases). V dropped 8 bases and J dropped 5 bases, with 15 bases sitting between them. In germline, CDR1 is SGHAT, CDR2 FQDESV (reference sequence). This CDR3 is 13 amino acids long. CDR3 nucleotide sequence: TGTGCCAGCGCTGCAGGGTTATCGTATGGCTACACCTTC. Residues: CASAAGLSYGYTF.

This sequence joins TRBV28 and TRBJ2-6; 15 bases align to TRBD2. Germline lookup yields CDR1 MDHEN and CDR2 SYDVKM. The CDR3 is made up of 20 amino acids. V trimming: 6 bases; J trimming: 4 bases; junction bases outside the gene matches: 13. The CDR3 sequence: CASSTNGLAGGLRGANVLTF. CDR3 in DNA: TGTGCCAGCAGCACGAACGGACTAGCGGGAGGGTTAAGGGGGGCCAACGTCCTGACTTTC.

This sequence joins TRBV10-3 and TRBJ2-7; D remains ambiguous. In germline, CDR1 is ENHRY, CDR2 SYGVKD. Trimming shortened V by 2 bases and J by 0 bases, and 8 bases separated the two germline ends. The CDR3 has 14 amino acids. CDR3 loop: CAISEGGSSYEQYF. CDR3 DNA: TGTGCCATCAGTGAGGGCGGAAGCTCCTACGAGCAGTACTTC.

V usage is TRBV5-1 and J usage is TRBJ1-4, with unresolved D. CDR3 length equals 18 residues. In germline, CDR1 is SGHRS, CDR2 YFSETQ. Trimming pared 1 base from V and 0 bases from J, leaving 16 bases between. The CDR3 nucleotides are TGCGCCAGCAGCTTGATGGAGGGCTTAGGAGCAACTAATGAAAAACTGTTTTTT. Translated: CASSLMEGLGATNEKLFF.

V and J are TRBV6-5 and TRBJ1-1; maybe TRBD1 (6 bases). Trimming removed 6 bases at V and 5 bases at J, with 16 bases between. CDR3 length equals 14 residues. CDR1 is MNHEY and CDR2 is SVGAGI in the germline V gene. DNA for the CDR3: TGTGCCAGCAGGTCCTCTTGGGGGCTGACTGAAGCTTTCTTT. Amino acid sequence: CASRSSWGLTEAFF.

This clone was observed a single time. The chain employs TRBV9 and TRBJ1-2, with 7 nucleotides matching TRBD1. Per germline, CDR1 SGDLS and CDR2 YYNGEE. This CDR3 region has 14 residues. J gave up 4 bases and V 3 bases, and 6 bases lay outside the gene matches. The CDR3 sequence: CASSGRGQLYGYTF. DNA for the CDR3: TGTGCCAGCAGCGGTAGGGGACAGCTCTATGGCTACACCTTC.

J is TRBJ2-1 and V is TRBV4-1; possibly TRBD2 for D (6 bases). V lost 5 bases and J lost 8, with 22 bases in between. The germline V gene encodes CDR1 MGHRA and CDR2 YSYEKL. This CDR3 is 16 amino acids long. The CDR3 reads CASSVGLPIGVDEQFF. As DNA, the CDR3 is TGCGCCAGCAGCGTCGGACTACCAATAGGGGTCGATGAGCAGTTCTTC.

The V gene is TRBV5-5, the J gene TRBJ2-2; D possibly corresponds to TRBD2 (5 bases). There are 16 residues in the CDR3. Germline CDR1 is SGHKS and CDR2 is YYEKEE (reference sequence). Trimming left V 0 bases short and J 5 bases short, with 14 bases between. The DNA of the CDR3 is TGTGCCAGCAGCTTGGAATTTTCGGGGAGTACCGGGGAGCTGTTTTTT. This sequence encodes CASSLEFSGSTGELFF.

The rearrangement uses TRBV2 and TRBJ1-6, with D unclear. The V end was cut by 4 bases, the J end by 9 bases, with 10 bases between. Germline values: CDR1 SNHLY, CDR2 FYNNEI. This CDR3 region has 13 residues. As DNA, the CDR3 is TGTGCCAGCAGTGCATCTACTGGTTCACCCCTCCACTTT. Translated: CASSASTGSPLHF.

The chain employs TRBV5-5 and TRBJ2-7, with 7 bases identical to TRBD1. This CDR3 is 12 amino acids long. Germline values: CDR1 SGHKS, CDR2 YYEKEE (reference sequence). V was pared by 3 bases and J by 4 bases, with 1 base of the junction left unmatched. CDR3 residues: CASSYRGYEQYF. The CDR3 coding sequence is TGTGCCAGCAGCTACAGGGGATACGAGCAGTACTTC.

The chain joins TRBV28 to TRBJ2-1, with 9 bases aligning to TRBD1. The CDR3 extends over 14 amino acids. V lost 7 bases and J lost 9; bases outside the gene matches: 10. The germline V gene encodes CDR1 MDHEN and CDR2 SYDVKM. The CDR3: CASNTGGASGEQFF. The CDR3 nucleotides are TGTGCCAGCAACACAGGGGGCGCGAGCGGTGAGCAGTTCTTC. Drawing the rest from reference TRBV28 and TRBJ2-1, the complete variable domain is DVKVTQSSRYLVKRTGEKVFLECVQDMDHENMFWYRQDPGLGLRLIYFSYDVKMKEKGDIPEGYSVSREKKERFSLILESASTNQTSMYLCASNTGGASGEQFFGPGTRLTVL.

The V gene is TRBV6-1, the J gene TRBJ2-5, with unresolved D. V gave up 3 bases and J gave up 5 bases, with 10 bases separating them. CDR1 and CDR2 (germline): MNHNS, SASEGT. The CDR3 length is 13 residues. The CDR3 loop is CASSDSPRETQYF. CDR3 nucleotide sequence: TGTGCCAGCAGTGATTCGCCTAGGGAGACCCAGTACTTC.

The CDR3 DNA reads TGTGCCAGCAGCCCCACGGGACAGCATGAAGCTTTCTTT. Translated, it gives CASSPTGQHEAFF. The V and J genes are TRBV21-1 and TRBJ1-1; the DNA was not used to check the table's D call, TRBD1. TRBV21-1 is tagged as a pseudogene. The CDR3 has 13 residues.

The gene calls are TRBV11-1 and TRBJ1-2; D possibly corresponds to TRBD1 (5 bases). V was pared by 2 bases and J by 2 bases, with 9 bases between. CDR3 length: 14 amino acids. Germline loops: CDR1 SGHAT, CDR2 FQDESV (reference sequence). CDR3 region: CASSLQGPNYGYTF. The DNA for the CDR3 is TGTGCCAGCAGCTTACAGGGTCCCAACTATGGCTACACCTTC.

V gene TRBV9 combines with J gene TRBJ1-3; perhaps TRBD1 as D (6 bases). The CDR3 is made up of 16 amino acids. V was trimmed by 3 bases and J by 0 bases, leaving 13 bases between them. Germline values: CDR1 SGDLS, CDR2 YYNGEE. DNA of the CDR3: TGTGCCAGCAGCGCCCCGGACAGTTTCTCTGGAAACACCATATATTTT. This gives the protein CASSAPDSFSGNTIYF.

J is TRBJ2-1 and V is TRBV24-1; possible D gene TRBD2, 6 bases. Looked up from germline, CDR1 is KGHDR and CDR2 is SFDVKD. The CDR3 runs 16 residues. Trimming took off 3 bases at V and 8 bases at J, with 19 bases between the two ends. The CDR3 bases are TGTGCCACCAGTGATCGTTCGGGACTCCTAGGCCATGAGCAGTTCTTC. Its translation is CATSDRSGLLGHEQFF.

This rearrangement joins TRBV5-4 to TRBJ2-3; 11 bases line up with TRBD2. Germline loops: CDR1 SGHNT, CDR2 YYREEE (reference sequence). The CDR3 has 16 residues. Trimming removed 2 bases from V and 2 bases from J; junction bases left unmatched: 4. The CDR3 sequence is CASSLGTSGITDTQYF. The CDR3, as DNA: TGTGCCAGCAGCTTAGGGACTAGCGGAATCACAGATACGCAGTATTTT.

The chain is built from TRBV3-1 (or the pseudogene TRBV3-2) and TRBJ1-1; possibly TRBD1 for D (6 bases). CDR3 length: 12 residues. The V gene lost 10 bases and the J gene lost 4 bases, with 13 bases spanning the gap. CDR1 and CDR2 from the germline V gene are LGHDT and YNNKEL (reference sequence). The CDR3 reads CATRGGATEAFF. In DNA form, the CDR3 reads TGTGCCACCCGGGGGGGGGCCACTGAAGCTTTCTTT.

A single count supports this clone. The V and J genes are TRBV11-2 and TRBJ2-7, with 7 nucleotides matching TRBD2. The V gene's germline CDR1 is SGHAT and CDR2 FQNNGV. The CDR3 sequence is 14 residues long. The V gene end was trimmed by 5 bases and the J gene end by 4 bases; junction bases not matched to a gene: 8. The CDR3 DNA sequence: TGTGCCAGCAGCGGTGGGGGACTAACTTACGAGCAGTACTTC. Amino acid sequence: CASSGGGLTYEQYF. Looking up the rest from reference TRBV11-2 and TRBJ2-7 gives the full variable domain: EAGVAQSPRYKIIEKRQSVAFWCNPISGHATLYWYQQILGQGPKLLIQFQNNGVVDDSQLPKDRFSAERLKGVDSTLKIQPAKLEDSAVYLCASSGGGLTYEQYFGPGTRLTVT.

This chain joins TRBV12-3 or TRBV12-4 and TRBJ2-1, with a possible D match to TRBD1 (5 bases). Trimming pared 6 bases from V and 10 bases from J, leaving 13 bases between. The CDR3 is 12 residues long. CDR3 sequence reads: CASRQMRQEQFF. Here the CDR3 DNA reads TGTGCCAGCAGGCAAATGAGACAGGAGCAGTTCTTC.

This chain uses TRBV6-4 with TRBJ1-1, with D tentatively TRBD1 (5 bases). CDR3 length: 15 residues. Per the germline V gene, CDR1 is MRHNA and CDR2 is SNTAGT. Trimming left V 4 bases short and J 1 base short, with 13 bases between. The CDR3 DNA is TGTGCCAGCAGTGCCTCCCCGGGGGGGAACACTGAAGCTTTCTTT. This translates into CASSASPGGNTEAFF.